Below, 7 T cell receptor beta chains from the same sample are listed, as sequenced in a study of blood T cell repertoires in COVID-19. The protocol was immunoSEQ multiplex PCR, while the TCRdb copy is restricted to in-frame clones and leaves out a portion. The table lists 150,000 or so clones, approximately 88% of them singletons. The sequencing sample was made of PBMCs or T cells enriched from blood (not recorded which). The receptors stem from a woman aged 55-69 years who had recovered from COVID-19.

The V call is TRBV12-3 or TRBV12-4, the J call TRBJ1-5; D ambiguous. Between the trimmed V and J ends, which lost 3 bases and 9 bases, there was a span of 9 bases. This CDR3 has 12 amino acids. CDR3: CASSFGSRPQHF. In DNA form, the CDR3 reads TGTGCCAGCAGTTTCGGGAGCCGGCCCCAGCATTTT.

As concerns this clone: Mismatch with germline at one junction end may stem from a read error. V and J are TRBV11-2 and TRBJ2-7; 7 bases agree with TRBD2. The germline gives CDR1 SGHAT, CDR2 FQNNGV. This CDR3 spans 15 amino acids. The CDR3 protein is CPSSPRLGGGGEQYF. The CDR3 DNA sequence: TGTCCCAGCAGCCCCAGACTGGGGGGGGGTGGGGAGCAGTACTTC.

V is TRBV9 and J is TRBJ2-7, with TRBD1 as a possible D gene (6 bases). This CDR3 contains 14 residues. Trimming removed 3 bases at V and 5 bases at J, with 15 bases between. In germline, CDR1 is SGDLS, CDR2 YYNGEE. The CDR3 loop is CASSAATGSHEQYF. CDR3 nucleotide sequence: TGTGCCAGCAGCGCGGCCACAGGGTCCCACGAGCAGTACTTC.

This clone was seen a handful of times. The gene calls are TRBV4-1 and TRBJ1-2, with 12 bases matching TRBD1. Germline V gene lookup returns CDR1 MGHRA and CDR2 YSYEKL. After removal of 5 bases from V and 3 bases from J, the junction contained 4 bases not matched to a gene. The CDR3 loop spans 15 amino acids. As DNA, the CDR3 is TGCGCCAGCAGCAAAGGGACAGGGGGCTACTATGGCTACACCTTC. Protein sequence: CASSKGTGGYYGYTF.

CDR3 region: CASSPDRGWVQPQHF. CDR3 coding DNA: TGTGCCAGCAGTCCGGACAGGGGTTGGGTCCAGCCCCAGCATTTT. The chain links TRBV2 to TRBJ1-5; 9 bases agree with TRBD1. Germline V gene sequence: CDR1 SNHLY, CDR2 FYNNEI. The CDR3 runs 15 residues. The trim removed 5 bases at V and 7 bases at J, leaving 9 bases unmatched.

The V call is TRBV5-1, the J call TRBJ2-7; tentative D call: TRBD1 (6 bases). There are 16 residues in the CDR3. The V and J ends lost 4 bases and 3 bases respectively, with 20 bases between them. Germline V lookup: CDR1 SGHRS, CDR2 YFSETQ. The CDR3 reads CASSLPGGDRLYEQYF. CDR3 DNA: TGCGCCAGCAGCCTGCCTGGGGGAGACAGGCTCTACGAGCAGTACTTC.

J is TRBJ2-2 and V is TRBV10-3; D is unresolved. Trimming pared 0 bases from V and 6 bases from J, leaving 14 bases between. Per germline, CDR1 ENHRY and CDR2 SYGVKD. This CDR3 comprises 16 residues. Here the CDR3 DNA reads TGTGCCATCAGTGAGTCGGTTCCAAAAGAGTCCGGGGAGCTGTTTTTT. It codes for CAISESVPKESGELFF.